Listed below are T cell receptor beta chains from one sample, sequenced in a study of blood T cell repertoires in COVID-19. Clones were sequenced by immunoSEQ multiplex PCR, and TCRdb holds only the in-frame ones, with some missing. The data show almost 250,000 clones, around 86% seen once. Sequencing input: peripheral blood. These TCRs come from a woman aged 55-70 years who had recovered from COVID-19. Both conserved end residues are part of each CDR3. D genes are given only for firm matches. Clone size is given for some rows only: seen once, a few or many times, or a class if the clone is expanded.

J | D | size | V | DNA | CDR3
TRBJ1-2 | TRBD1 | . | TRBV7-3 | TGTGCCAGCAGCCTTGACAGGGGCTATGGCTACACCTTC | CASSLDRGYGYTF
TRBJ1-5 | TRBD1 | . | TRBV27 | TGTGCCAGCAGTATGAGACAGGGGGCGCGTACGAATCAGCCCCAGCATTTT | CASSMRQGARTNQPQHF
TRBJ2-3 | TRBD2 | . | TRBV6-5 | TGTGCCAGCAGTTATGCGGGGGGGACTCCAGATACGCAGTATTTT | CASSYAGGTPDTQYF
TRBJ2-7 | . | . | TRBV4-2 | TGTGCCAGCAGCCAAACCCTTGGACAGCAATACGAGCAGTACTTC | CASSQTLGQQYEQYF
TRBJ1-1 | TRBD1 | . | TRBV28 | TGTGCCAGCAGTTCGGGACAGGGAGTGAACACTGAAGCTTTCTTT | CASSSGQGVNTEAFF
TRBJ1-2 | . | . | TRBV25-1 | TGTGCCAGCAGTTTTTCCACAGGGAATTATGGCTACACCTTC | CASSFSTGNYGYTF
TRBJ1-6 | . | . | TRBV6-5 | TGTGCCAGCGCCTCATGGAGAGATAATTCACCCCTCCACTTT | CASASWRDNSPLHF
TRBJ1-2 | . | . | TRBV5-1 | TGCGCCAGCAGCTTGGTTTTCCCCGGGACTCTTGGCTACACCTTC | CASSLVFPGTLGYTF
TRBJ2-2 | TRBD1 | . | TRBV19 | TGTGCCACCCTCCCCGGACAGGGATTTGCCGGGGAGCTGTTTTTT | CATLPGQGFAGELFF
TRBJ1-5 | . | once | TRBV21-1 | TGTGCCAGCAGCAAACCGGGACAGGGGCCCGAAGGGGGTTATAGCAATCAGCCCCAGCATTTT | CASSKPGQGPEGGYSNQPQHF
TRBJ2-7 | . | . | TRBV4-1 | TGCGCCAGCAGCCAAGACATAAGGACAGCAAGCTCCTACGAGCAGTACTTC | CASSQDIRTASSYEQYF
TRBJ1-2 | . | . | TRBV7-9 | TGTGCCAGCAGTTTCGACGGGGTATATGGCTACACCTTC | CASSFDGVYGYTF
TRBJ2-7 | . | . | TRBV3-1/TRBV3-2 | TGTGCCAGCAGTCGAACCTGGAGAAATGAGAAAGGGCAGTACTTC | CASSRTWRNEKGQYF
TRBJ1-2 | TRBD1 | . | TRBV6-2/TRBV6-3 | TGTGCCAGCAGTCCCTCAGGGGGCGGAGGCTATGGCTACACCTTC | CASSPSGGGGYGYTF
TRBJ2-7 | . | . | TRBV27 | TGTGCCAGCAGCCCAAAAGCGTTGGGACTTGTCTCCTACGAGCAGTACTTC | CASSPKALGLVSYEQYF
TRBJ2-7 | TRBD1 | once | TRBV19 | TGTGCCAGTAGTATTGGGGGACAGGACTACTACGAGCAGTACTTC | CASSIGGQDYYEQYF
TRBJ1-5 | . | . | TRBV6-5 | TGTGCCAGCAGTTACTCAGGGGATAGCAATCAGCCCCAGCATTTT | CASSYSGDSNQPQHF
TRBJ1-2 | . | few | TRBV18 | TGTGCCAGCTCACCACCGGCAGTTCAGACAGGTGGCTACACCTTC | CASSPPAVQTGGYTF
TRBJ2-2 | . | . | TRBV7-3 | TGTGCCAGCAGCTACTCGACCGGGGAGCTGTTTTTT | CASSYSTGELFF
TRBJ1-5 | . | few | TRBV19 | TGTGCCAGTCAGGGGAGGGCCTTGGGATCCCAGCATTTT | CASQGRALGSQHF
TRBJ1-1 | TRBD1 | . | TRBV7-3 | TGTGCCAGCAGCTTAAGAGGGGGCAATCGTATTGAAGCTTTCTTT | CASSLRGGNRIEAFF
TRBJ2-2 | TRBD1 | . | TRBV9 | TGTGCCAGCAGCGTAGGAGGGCAGGGGGCCAGAACCGGGGAGCTGTTTTTT | CASSVGGQGARTGELFF
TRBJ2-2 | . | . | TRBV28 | TGTGCCAGCAGCTTCTTCACCGGGGAGCTGTTTTTT | CASSFFTGELFF
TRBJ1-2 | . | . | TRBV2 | TGTGCCAGCAGTGACGAGGGAAACTATGGCTACACCTTC | CASSDEGNYGYTF
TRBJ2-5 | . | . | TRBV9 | TGTGCCAGCAGCGTAAGTCCGGAGGGGGAGACCCAGTACTTC | CASSVSPEGETQYF
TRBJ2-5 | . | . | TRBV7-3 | TGTGCCAGCAGCTTAACGGCAGGGTACGAGACCCAGTACTTC | CASSLTAGYETQYF
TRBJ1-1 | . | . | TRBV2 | TGTGCCAGCAGTCGAAGACAGGAATTGGAAGCTTTCTTT | CASSRRQELEAFF
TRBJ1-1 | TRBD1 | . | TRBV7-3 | TGTGCCAGCAGCCGAAACAGGGGGGGAGAAGCTTTCTTT | CASSRNRGGEAFF
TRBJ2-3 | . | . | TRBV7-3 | TGTGCCAGCAGCTTCCAATCGGTCACAGATACGCAGTATTTT | CASSFQSVTDTQYF
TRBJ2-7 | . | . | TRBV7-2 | TGTGCCAGCAGCCGGGTGAGGAGCTCCTACGAGCAGTACTTC | CASSRVRSSYEQYF
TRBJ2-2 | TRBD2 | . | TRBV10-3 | TGTGCCATCAGTGGGACTAGCGGGGGGTCGAACACCGGGGAGCTGTTTTTT | CAISGTSGGSNTGELFF
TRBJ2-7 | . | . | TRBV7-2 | TGTGCCAGCAGCTTGGACAGAACCTACGAGCAGTACTTC | CASSLDRTYEQYF
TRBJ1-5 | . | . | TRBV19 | TGTGCCAGTACCGATCAGGGGCTAGGCAATCAGCCCCAGCATTTT | CASTDQGLGNQPQHF
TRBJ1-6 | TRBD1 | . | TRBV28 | TGTGCCAGCAGTTTTCAGCAGGGGGTCACTTCACCCCTCCACTTT | CASSFQQGVTSPLHF
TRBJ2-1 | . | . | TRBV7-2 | TGTGCCAGCAGCTTAACCGGGACAAACAATGAGCAGTTCTTC | CASSLTGTNNEQFF
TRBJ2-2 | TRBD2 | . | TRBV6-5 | TGTGCCAGCAGTAGACTAGCGGGGGGACCCGGGGAGCTGTTTTTT | CASSRLAGGPGELFF
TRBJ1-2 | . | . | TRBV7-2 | TGTGCCAGCAGCGCCGGGTATGGCTACACCTTC | CASSAGYGYTF
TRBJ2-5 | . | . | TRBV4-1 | TGCGCCAGCAGCCAAGAACAGGGACGACAGACCCAGTACTTC | CASSQEQGRQTQYF
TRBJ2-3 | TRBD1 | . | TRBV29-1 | TGCAGCCTTAACCAGGGGGGCACAGATACGCAGTATTTT | CSLNQGGTDTQYF
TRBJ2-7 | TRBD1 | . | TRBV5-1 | TGCGCCAGCAGCCGATCCTCAGGGGGTCACTCCTCCTACGAGCAGTACTTC | CASSRSSGGHSSYEQYF
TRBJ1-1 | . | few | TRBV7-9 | TGTGCCAGCAGCTTAGGGACAGCGAACACTGAAGCTTTCTTT | CASSLGTANTEAFF
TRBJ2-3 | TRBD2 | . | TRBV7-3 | TGTGCCAGCAGCCCGGGACTAGCGGGGGCGTTTAGCACAGATACGCAGTATTTT | CASSPGLAGAFSTDTQYF
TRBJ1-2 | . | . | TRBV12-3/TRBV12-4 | TGTGCCAGCAGTTTCTCCAGGGGTGGCTACACCTTC | CASSFSRGGYTF